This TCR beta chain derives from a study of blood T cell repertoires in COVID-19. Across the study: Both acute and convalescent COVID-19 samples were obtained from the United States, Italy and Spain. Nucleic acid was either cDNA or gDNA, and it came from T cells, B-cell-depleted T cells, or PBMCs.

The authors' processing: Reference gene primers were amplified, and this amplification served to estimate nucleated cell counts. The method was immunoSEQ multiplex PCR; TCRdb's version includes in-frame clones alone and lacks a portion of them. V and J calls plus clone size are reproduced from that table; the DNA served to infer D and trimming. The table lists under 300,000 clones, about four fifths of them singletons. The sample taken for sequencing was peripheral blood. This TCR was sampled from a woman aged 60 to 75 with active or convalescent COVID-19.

CDR3 sequence (DNA): TGTGCCAGCAGCGCCTCAGGGGTAAGCACAGATACGCAGTATTTT. The encoded protein is CASSASGVSTDTQYF. The chain couples TRBV9 to TRBJ2-3; a possible D gene is TRBD1 (6 bases). CDR1 and CDR2 (germline): SGDLS, YYNGEE. The ends were cut back, 3 bases at V and 0 bases at J, with 11 bases in the middle. CDR3 size: 15 residues.